These 24 T cell receptor beta chains originate from one sample sequenced in a study of blood T cell repertoires in COVID-19. The assay was immunoSEQ multiplex PCR, and TCRdb's table has in-frame clones only and misses some. The sample lists some 140,000 clones; 79% were seen once. Sequenced sample: peripheral blood. All receptors derive from a man aged 60 to 75 with acute or convalescent COVID-19.

Only a few counts were recorded for this clone. The chain couples TRBV19 to TRBJ1-3; D not certain. Trimming removed 7 bases from V and 0 bases from J, with 13 bases in between. The germline V gene encodes CDR1 LNHDA and CDR2 SQIVND (reference sequence). The length of the CDR3 is 15 residues. The CDR3 DNA reads as TGTGCCAGTACCCGGGGAGACAACTCTGGAAACACCATATATTTT. It specifies CASTRGDNSGNTIYF.

A single count supports this clone. The chain carries TRBV5-1 and TRBJ1-6, with 9 bases fitting TRBD1. Germline values: CDR1 SGHRS, CDR2 YFSETQ. J lost 7 bases, V lost 4 bases, and 6 bases had no gene match. CDR3 length: 15 residues. In DNA, the CDR3 is TGCGCCAGCAGCGGGACAGGGCAGATCAATTCACCCCTCCACTTT. Translated, it gives CASSGTGQINSPLHF.

The sample holds a few counts of this clone. The chain employs TRBV3-1 (or the pseudogene TRBV3-2) and TRBJ1-1, with D uncertain. This CDR3 region has 14 residues. In germline, CDR1 is LGHDT, CDR2 YNNKEL (reference sequence). V gave up 4 bases and J gave up 3 bases, with 12 bases separating them. The CDR3 region is CASSLTAGDTEAFF. The DNA for the CDR3 is TGTGCCAGCAGCCTTACGGCTGGAGACACTGAAGCTTTCTTT.

The V and J genes are TRBV7-9 and TRBJ1-3, with D possibly being TRBD1 (6 bases). The germline CDR1 and CDR2 sequences are SEHNR and FQNEAQ (reference sequence). This CDR3 region has 16 residues. The V end lost 1 base, the J end lost 0 bases, and 10 bases lay between the germline ends. The CDR3 here is CASSLDRVSSGNTIYF. The CDR3 region has the DNA TGTGCCAGCAGCTTAGACAGGGTGAGCTCTGGAAACACCATATATTTT.

The V gene is TRBV7-9, the J gene TRBJ2-5, with a possible D match to TRBD1 (6 bases). The CDR3 is made up of 19 amino acids. Looked up from germline, CDR1 is SEHNR and CDR2 is FQNEAQ (reference sequence). Trimming left V 4 bases short and J 5 bases short, with 29 bases between. CDR3 in DNA: TGTGCCAGCAGCTCTAGCATTCGTCGACAGGACGGCCCCTGGGAGACCCAGTACTTC. This translates into CASSSSIRRQDGPWETQYF. The full variable domain, rest sourced from reference TRBV7-9 and TRBJ2-5, is DTGVSQNPRHKITKRGQNVTFRCDPISEHNRLYWYRQTLGQGPEFLTYFQNEAQLEKSRLLSDRFSAERPKGSFSTLEIQRTEQGDSAMYLCASSSSIRRQDGPWETQYFGPGTRLLVL.

This chain connects TRBV15 to TRBJ1-2, with D unresolved. The germline V gene encodes CDR1 LNHNV and CDR2 YYDKDF (reference sequence). The ends were cut back, 0 bases at V and 8 bases at J, with 13 bases in the middle. The CDR3 is made up of 14 amino acids. CDR3 loop: CATSRDRRVGGYTF. CDR3 sequence (DNA): TGTGCCACCAGCAGAGATAGGAGGGTTGGCGGCTACACCTTC.

The genes are TRBV24-1 and TRBJ1-5, with D maybe TRBD1 (5 bases). V lost 4 bases, J lost 6 bases, and 12 bases lay in between. CDR3 length equals 14 residues. Germline CDR1 KGHDR, CDR2 SFDVKD. This CDR3 reads CATSDRGHSQPQHF. DNA for the CDR3: TGTGCCACCAGTGACCGCGGACATTCTCAGCCCCAGCATTTT.

The rearrangement joins TRBV7-6 to TRBJ1-2; possibly TRBD1 for D (6 bases). CDR3 length equals 15 residues. Germline lookup yields CDR1 SGHVS and CDR2 FNYEAQ. The V gene lost 3 bases and the J gene lost 4 bases, with 15 bases spanning the gap. The CDR3, as DNA: TGTGCCAGCAGCTTGGATACAGGGATTGGCTATGGCTACACCTTC. The encoded protein is CASSLDTGIGYGYTF.

The genes are TRBV19 and TRBJ2-7, with 14 bases that match TRBD2. The CDR3 is 14 amino acids. Per germline, CDR1 LNHDA and CDR2 SQIVND (reference sequence). V lost 6 bases, J lost 7 bases, and 5 bases stayed unmatched. The CDR3 loop reads CASRTSGRAYEQYF. CDR3 DNA sequence: TGTGCCAGTAGGACTAGCGGGAGGGCGTATGAGCAGTACTTC.

The chain joins TRBV28 to TRBJ1-4, with D possibly being TRBD1 (6 bases). This CDR3 contains 14 residues. Trimming took off 7 bases at V and 6 bases at J, with 15 bases between the two ends. The germline CDR1 and CDR2 sequences are MDHEN and SYDVKM. The chain's CDR3 is CASNLQGEDEKLFF. CDR3 DNA: TGTGCCAGCAACCTACAGGGAGAGGATGAAAAACTGTTTTTT.

This clone has more than one count but fewer than ten. J is TRBJ1-1 and V is TRBV6-2 or TRBV6-3, with D hard to call. Germline values: CDR1 MNHEY, CDR2 SVGEGT. Between the trimmed V and J ends, which lost 2 bases and 0 bases, there was a span of 13 bases. The CDR3 covers 16 residues. CDR3 sequence reads: CASSYTAKLLNTEAFF. CDR3 sequence (DNA): TGTGCCAGCAGTTACACAGCTAAGCTTTTGAACACTGAAGCTTTCTTT.

This sequence joins TRBV30 and TRBJ1-2; 7 positions agree with TRBD1. CDR1 and CDR2 from the germline V gene are GTSNPN and SVGIG (reference sequence). The V and J ends lost 7 bases and 3 bases, in that order; junction bases with no gene match: 5. The CDR3 spans 12 residues. This CDR3 is CAFTGTDYGYTF. The CDR3 nucleotides read TGTGCCTTCACCGGGACAGACTATGGCTACACCTTC.

By frequency in the sample, this clone is medium-sized. The chain combines TRBV28 with TRBJ1-2, with a possible D match to TRBD1 (6 bases). V dropped 5 bases and J dropped 3 bases, with 13 bases sitting between them. The CDR3 runs 14 residues. CDR1 and CDR2 (germline): MDHEN, SYDVKM. CDR3 bases: TGTGCCAGCAGTCTTACAGGGCTTGACTATGGCTACACCTTC. Translation gives CASSLTGLDYGYTF.

V usage is TRBV4-1 and J usage is TRBJ1-2; D might be TRBD1 (5 bases). The CDR3 is 13 residues long. Germline V lookup: CDR1 MGHRA, CDR2 YSYEKL. Trimming stripped 3 bases from V and 8 bases from J, with 13 bases between. CDR3 sequence (DNA): TGCGCCAGCAGCCAGCTGGGGCTTGGAGGCTACACCTTC. This encodes CASSQLGLGGYTF.

The chain carries TRBV11-3 and TRBJ2-1, with 9 bases lining up with TRBD1. The V and J ends lost 4 bases and 0 bases, in that order; junction bases with no gene match: 13. CDR1 is SGHNT, CDR2 YENEEA, per germline. The CDR3 has 19 residues. Here the CDR3 DNA reads TGTGCCAGCAGCTCCCAAACAGGGGGCGCATCGAGCTCCTACAATGAGCAGTTCTTC. The encoded protein is CASSSQTGGASSSYNEQFF.

CDR3: CASSPQTGYNEQFF. The CDR3 DNA reads TGTGCCAGCAGCCCCCAAACAGGGTACAATGAGCAGTTCTTC. The chain links TRBV7-3 to TRBJ2-1, with D maybe TRBD1 (6 bases). This CDR3 is 14 amino acids long. The V gene lost 5 bases and the J gene lost 4 bases, with 12 bases spanning the gap. Germline V gene lookup returns CDR1 SGHTA and CDR2 FQGTGA. Full variable domain (rest looked up from reference TRBV7-3 and TRBJ2-1): GAGVSQTPSNKVTEKGKYVELRCDPISGHTALYWYRQSLGQGPEFLIYFQGTGAADDSGLPNDRFFAVRPEGSVSTLKIQRTERGDSAVYLCASSPQTGYNEQFFGPGTRLTVL.

Here the CDR3 DNA reads TGTGCCAGCAGTGATCAGAACACTGAAGCTTTCTTT. Translated: CASSDQNTEAFF. This rearrangement joins TRBV6-1 to TRBJ1-1, with D uncertain. Per the germline V gene, CDR1 is MNHNS and CDR2 is SASEGT. This CDR3 has 12 amino acids. With 3 bases removed from V and 1 base from J, the gap between germline ends came to 3 bases.

This clone was found once. V gene TRBV5-1 combines with J gene TRBJ1-5; D call uncertain. Germline CDR1 is SGHRS and CDR2 is YFSETQ. Trimming removed 0 bases at V and 0 bases at J, with 7 bases between. This CDR3 spans 15 amino acids. The DNA for the CDR3 is TGCGCCAGCAGCTTGGGCGGTTCTAGCAATCAGCCCCAGCATTTT. Protein: CASSLGGSSNQPQHF.

This clone was detected only a few times. The chain uses TRBV9 and TRBJ2-5, with 16 bases lining up with TRBD2. The CDR3 spans 16 residues. Germline assignment: CDR1 SGDLS and CDR2 YYNGEE. Germline trimming cut 4 bases from V and 5 bases from J; bases unmatched to any gene: 5. In DNA, the CDR3 is TGTGCCAGCAGCCCGGGACTAGCGGGAGGGCCGGAGACCCAGTACTTC. The encoded protein is CASSPGLAGGPETQYF.

The genes are TRBV19 and TRBJ1-4, with D hard to call. V lost 5 bases to trimming and J lost 7 bases, with 14 bases between them. Germline V CDR1 and CDR2: LNHDA, SQIVND (reference sequence). The CDR3 covers 14 residues. In nucleotides, the CDR3 is TGTGCCAGTAGTCTTTCACCCGGGGTTGAAAAACTGTTTTTT. This codes for CASSLSPGVEKLFF.

The chain combines TRBV30 with TRBJ1-5; 7 bases agree with TRBD1. With 3 bases clipped from V and 3 bases from J, the junction kept 8 bases outside the gene matches. Germline assignment: CDR1 GTSNPN and CDR2 SVGIG (reference sequence). The CDR3 consists of 15 residues. This chain's CDR3 is CAWSAQGFSNQPQHF. The CDR3 DNA reads TGTGCCTGGAGCGCACAGGGGTTTTCCAATCAGCCCCAGCATTTT.

The chain uses TRBV10-3 and TRBJ1-5; the D gene is possibly TRBD1 (5 bases). This CDR3 region has 15 residues. CDR1 is ENHRY and CDR2 is SYGVKD in the germline V gene. V lost 6 bases, J lost 0 bases, and 12 bases lay in between. Here the CDR3 reads CAIRDGGFSNQPQHF. The CDR3 DNA reads as TGTGCCATCAGGGACGGGGGATTTAGCAATCAGCCCCAGCATTTT.

The chain employs TRBV4-3 and TRBJ2-7; no reliable D call. Trimming pared 0 bases from V and 7 bases from J, leaving 10 bases between. The CDR3 covers 13 residues. Germline-derived CDR1 and CDR2 are LGHNA and YSLEER. The DNA for the CDR3 is TGCGCCAGCAGCCAAGACAATGGGCGTGAGCAGTACTTC. This gives the protein CASSQDNGREQYF.

The chain couples TRBV27 to TRBJ2-2, with 10 bases lining up with TRBD1. The CDR3 has 15 amino acids. CDR1 and CDR2 from the germline V gene are MNHEY and SMNVEV (reference sequence). V was pared by 6 bases and J by 7 bases, with 8 bases of the junction left unmatched. The CDR3 here is CASRPGQGSFGELFF. The CDR3 bases are TGTGCCAGCAGACCGGGACAGGGGTCTTTCGGGGAGCTGTTTTTT.